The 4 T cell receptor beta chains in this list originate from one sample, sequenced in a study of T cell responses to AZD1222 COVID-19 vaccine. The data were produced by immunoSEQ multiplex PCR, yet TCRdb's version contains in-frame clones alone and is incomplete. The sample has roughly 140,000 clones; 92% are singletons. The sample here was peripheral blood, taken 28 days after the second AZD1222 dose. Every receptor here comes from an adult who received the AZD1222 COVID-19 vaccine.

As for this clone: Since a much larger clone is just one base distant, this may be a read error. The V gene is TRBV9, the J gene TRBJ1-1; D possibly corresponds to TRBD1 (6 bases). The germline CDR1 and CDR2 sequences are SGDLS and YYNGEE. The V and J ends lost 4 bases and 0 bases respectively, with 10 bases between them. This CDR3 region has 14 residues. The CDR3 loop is CASSPRTVNTEAFF. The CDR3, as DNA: TGTGCCAGCAGCCCCCGGACAGTGAACACTGAAGCTTTCTTT.

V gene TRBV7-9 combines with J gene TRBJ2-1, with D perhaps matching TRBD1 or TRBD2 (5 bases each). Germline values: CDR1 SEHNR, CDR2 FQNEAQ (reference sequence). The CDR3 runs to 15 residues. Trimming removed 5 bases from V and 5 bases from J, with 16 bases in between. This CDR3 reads CASSPPGRENNEQFF. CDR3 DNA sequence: TGTGCCAGCAGCCCCCCGGGACGGGAAAACAATGAGCAGTTCTTC.

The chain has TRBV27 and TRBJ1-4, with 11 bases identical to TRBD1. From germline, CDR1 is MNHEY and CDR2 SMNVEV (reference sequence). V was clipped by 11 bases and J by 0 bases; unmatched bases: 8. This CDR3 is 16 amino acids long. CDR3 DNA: TGTGCCTCCAGGACAGGGGGCTTTGCAACTAATGAAAAACTGTTTTTT. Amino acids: CASRTGGFATNEKLFF.

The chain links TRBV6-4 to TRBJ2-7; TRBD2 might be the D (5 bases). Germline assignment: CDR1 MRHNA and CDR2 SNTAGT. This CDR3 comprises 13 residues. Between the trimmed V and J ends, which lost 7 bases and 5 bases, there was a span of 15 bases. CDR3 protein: CASKLRTEDEQYV. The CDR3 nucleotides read TGTGCCAGCAAGCTGAGGACGGAGGACGAGCAGTACGTC.